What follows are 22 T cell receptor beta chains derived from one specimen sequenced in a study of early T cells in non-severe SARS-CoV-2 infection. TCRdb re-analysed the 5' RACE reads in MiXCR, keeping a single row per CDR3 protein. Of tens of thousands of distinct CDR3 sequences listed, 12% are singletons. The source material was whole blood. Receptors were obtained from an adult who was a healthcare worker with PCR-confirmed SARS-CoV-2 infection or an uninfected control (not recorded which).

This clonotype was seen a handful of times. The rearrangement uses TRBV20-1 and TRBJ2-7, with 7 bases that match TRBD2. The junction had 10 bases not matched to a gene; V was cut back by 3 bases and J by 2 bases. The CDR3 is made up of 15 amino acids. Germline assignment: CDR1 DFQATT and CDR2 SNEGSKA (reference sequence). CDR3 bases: TGCAGTGCTAGCTCTAGGGAGCGGGATACCTACGAGCAGTACTTC. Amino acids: CSASSRERDTYEQYF.

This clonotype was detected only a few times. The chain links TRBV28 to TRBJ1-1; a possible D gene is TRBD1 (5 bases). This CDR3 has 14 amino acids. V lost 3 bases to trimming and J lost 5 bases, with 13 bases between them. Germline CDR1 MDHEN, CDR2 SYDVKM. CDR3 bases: TGTGCCAGCAGTTTGCAGGGTATTAGGACTGAAGCTTTCTTT. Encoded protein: CASSLQGIRTEAFF. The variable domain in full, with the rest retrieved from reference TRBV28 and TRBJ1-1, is DVKVTQSSRYLVKRTGEKVFLECVQDMDHENMFWYRQDPGLGLRLIYFSYDVKMKEKGDIPEGYSVSREKKERFSLILESASTNQTSMYLCASSLQGIRTEAFFGQGTRLTVV.

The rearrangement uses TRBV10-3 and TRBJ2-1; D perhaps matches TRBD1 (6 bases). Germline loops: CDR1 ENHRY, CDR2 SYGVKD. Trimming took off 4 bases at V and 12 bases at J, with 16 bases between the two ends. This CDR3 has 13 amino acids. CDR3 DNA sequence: TGTGCCATCAGTGGGGACATCGACCTTGGGCAGTTCTTC. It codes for CAISGDIDLGQFF.

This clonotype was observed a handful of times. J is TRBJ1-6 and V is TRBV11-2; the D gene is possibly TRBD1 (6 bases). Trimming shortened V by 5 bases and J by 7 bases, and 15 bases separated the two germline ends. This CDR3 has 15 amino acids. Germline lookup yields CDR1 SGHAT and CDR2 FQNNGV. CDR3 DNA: TGTGCCAGCAGCCTTGGGAGGGGGGGCAATTCACCCCTCCACTTT. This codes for CASSLGRGGNSPLHF. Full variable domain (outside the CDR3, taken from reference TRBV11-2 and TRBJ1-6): EAGVAQSPRYKIIEKRQSVAFWCNPISGHATLYWYQQILGQGPKLLIQFQNNGVVDDSQLPKDRFSAERLKGVDSTLKIQPAKLEDSAVYLCASSLGRGGNSPLHFGNGTRLTVT.

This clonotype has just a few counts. The CDR3 spells CASSQSIAGGCSYNEQFF. CDR3 DNA sequence: TGCGCCAGCAGCCAGTCTATAGCGGGGGGTTGCTCCTACAATGAGCAGTTCTTC. The chain combines TRBV4-1 with TRBJ2-1, with 10 bases identical to TRBD2. The CDR3 runs 18 residues. Germline loops: CDR1 MGHRA, CDR2 YSYEKL. The trim removed 3 bases at V and 0 bases at J, leaving 8 bases unmatched.

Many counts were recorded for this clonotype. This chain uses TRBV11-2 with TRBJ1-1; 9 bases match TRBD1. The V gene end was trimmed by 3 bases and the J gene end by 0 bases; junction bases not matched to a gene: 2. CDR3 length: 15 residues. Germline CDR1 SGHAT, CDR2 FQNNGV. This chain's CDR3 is CASSLGQGLNTEAFF. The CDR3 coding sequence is TGTGCCAGCAGCTTGGGACAGGGTCTGAACACTGAAGCTTTCTTT.

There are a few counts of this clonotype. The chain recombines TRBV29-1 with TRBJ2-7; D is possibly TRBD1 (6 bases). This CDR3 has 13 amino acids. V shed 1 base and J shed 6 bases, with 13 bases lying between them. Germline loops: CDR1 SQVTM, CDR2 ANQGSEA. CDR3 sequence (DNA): TGCAGCGTTGAAGCAGGGGTATCGGGCGAGCAGTACTTC. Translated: CSVEAGVSGEQYF.

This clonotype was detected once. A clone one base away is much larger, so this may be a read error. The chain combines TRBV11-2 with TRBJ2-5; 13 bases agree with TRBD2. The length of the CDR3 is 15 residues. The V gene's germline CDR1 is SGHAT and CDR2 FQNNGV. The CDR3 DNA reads TGTACCAGCGACCAGACTAGCGGGGGGCCAGAGACCCAGTACTTC. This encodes CTSDQTSGGPETQYF. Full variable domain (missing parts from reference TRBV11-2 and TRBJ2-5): EAGVAQSPRYKIIEKRQSVAFWCNPISGHATLYWYQQILGQGPKLLIQFQNNGVVDDSQLPKDRFSAERLKGVDSTLKIQPAKLEDSAVYLCTSDQTSGGPETQYFGPGTRLLVL.

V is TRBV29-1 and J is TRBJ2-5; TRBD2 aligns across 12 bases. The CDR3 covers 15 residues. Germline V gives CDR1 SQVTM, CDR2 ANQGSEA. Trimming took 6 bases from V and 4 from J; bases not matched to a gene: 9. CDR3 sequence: CSVLGLAGSGETQYF. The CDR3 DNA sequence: TGCAGCGTCCTCGGACTAGCGGGGAGTGGAGAGACCCAGTACTTC. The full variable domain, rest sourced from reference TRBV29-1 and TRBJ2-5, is SAVISQKPSRDICQRGTSLTIQCQVDSQVTMMFWYRQQPGQSLTLIATANQGSEATYESGFVIDKFPISRPNLTFSTLTVSNMSPEDSSIYLCSVLGLAGSGETQYFGPGTRLLVL.

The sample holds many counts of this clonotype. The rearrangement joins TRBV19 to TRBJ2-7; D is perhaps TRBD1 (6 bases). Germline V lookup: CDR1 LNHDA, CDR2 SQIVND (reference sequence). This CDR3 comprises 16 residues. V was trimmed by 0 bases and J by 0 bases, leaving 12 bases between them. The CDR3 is CASSIDPGQYSYEQYF. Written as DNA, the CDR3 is TGTGCCAGTAGTATAGACCCTGGACAGTACTCCTACGAGCAGTACTTC.

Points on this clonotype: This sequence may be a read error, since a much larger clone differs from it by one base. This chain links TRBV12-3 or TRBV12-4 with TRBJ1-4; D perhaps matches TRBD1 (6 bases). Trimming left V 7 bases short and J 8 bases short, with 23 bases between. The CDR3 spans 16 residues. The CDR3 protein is CASIFDRRNPPEKLFF. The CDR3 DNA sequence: TGTGCCAGCATTTTCGACAGGCGCAACCCCCCCGAAAAACTGTTTTTT.

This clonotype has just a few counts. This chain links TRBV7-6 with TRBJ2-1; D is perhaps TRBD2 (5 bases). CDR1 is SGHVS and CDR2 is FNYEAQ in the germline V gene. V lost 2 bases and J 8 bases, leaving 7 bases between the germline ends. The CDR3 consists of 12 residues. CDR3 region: CASSLLRDEQFF. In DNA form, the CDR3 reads TGTGCCAGCAGCTTATTGCGGGATGAGCAGTTCTTC.

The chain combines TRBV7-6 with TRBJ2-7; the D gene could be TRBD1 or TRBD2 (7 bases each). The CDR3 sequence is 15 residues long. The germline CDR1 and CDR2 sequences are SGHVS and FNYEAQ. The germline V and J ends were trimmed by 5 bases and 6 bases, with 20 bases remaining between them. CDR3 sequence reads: CASSRRGLGLGEQYF. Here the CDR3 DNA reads TGTGCCAGCAGCCGAAGGGGGCTAGGACTAGGCGAGCAGTACTTC.

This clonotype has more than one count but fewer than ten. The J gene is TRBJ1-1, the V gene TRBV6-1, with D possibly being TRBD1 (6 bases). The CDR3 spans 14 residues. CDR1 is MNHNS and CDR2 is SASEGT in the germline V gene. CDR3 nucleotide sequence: TGTTCAATACATCCCGGGGGGCTGGTTACTGAAGCTTTCTTT. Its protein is CSIHPGGLVTEAFF.

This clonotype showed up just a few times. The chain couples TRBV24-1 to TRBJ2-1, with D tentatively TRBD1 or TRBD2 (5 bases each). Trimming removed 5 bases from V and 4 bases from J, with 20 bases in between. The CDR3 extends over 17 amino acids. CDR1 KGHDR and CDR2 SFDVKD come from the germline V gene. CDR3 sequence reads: CATSGSPKGGGYNEQFF. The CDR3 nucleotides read TGTGCCACCAGTGGTTCCCCGAAGGGTGGGGGTTACAATGAGCAGTTCTTC.

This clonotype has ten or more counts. CDR3 region: CASWEVGVKYTEAFF. The CDR3 DNA sequence: TGCGCCAGCTGGGAAGTTGGAGTGAAATACACTGAAGCTTTCTTT. The chain is built from TRBV5-1 and TRBJ1-1; D unclear. The CDR3 covers 15 residues. Germline-derived CDR1 and CDR2 are SGHRS and YFSETQ. Trimming shortened V by 7 bases and J by 3 bases, and 19 bases separated the two germline ends. Supplemented by reference TRBV5-1 and TRBJ1-1, the full variable domain reads KAGVTQTPRYLIKTRGQQVTLSCSPISGHRSVSWYQQTPGQGLQFLFEYFSETQRNKGNFPGRFSGRQFSNSRSEMNVSTLELGDSALYLCASWEVGVKYTEAFFGQGTRLTVV.

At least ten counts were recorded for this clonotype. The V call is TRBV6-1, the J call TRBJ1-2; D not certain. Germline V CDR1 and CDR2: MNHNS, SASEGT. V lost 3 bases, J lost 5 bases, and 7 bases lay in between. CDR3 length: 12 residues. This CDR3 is CASSDSAYGYTF. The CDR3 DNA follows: TGTGCCAGCAGTGATAGTGCGTATGGCTACACCTTC.

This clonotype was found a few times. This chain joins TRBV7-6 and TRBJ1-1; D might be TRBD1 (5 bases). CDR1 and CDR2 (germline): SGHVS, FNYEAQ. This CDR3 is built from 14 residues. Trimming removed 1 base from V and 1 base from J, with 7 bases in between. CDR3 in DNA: TGTGCCAGCAGCTTAGGCGGACAGAACACTGAAGCTTTCTTT. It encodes CASSLGGQNTEAFF.

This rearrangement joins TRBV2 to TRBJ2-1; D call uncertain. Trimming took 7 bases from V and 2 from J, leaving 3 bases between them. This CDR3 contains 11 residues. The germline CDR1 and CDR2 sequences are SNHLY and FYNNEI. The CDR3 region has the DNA TGTGCCAGCAAACCCTACAATGAGCAGTTCTTC. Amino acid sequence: CASKPYNEQFF.

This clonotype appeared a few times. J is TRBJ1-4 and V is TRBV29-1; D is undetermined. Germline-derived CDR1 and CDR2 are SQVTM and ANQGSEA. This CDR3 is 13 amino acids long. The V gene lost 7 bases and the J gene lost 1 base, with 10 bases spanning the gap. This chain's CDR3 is CSAVGITNEKLFF. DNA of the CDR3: TGCAGCGCGGTAGGGATAACTAATGAAAAACTGTTTTTT.

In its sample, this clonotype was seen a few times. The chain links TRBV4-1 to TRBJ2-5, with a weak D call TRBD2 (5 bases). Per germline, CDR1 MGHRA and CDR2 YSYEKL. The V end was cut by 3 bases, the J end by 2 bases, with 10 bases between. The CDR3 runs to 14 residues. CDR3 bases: TGCGCCAGCAGCCAGCTAGCAGCTCAAGAGACCCAGTACTTC. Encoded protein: CASSQLAAQETQYF.

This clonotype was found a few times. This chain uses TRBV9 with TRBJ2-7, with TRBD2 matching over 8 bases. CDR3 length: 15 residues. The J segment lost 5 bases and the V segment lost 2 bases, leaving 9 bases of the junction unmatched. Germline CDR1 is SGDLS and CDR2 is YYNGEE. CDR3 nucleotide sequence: TGTGCCAGCAGCGTCGGGGGGGCTCTCCGGGACGAGCAGTACTTC. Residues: CASSVGGALRDEQYF.